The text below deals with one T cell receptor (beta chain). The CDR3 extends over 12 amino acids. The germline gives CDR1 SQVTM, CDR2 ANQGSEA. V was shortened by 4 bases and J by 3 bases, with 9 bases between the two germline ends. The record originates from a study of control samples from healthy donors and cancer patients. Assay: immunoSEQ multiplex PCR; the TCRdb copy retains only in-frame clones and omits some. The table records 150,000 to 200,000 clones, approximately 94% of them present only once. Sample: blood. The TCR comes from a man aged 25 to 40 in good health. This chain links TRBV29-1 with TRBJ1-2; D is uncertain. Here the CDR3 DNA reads TGCAGCGTTGTATACGGAGACTATGGCTACACCTTC. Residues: CSVVYGDYGYTF.